Sequencing of this TCR beta chain was carried out in a study of blood T cell repertoires in COVID-19. As for the study in general: Acute and convalescent COVID-19 specimens originated in the United States, Italy and Spain. In each case, the material was cDNA or gDNA derived from T cells, B-cell-depleted T cells, or PBMCs.

As processed by the authors: Estimates of nucleated cell counts were drawn from the amplification of reference gene primers. Only in-frame clones appear in the TCRdb table, and some are missing; sequencing was by immunoSEQ multiplex PCR. The DNA was the basis for D and trimming; V, J and clone size are from that table. The table has some 670,000 clones, 80% to 90% seen once. This clone showed up just once. Trimming removed 5 bases from V and 2 bases from J; junction bases left unmatched: 5. The CDR3 sequence is 14 residues long. Looked up from germline, CDR1 is PRHDT and CDR2 is FYEKMQ (reference sequence).

The TCR was taken from a woman under 30 with acute or convalescent COVID-19. Sample: peripheral blood. This chain uses TRBV13 with TRBJ1-1, with 7 bases that match TRBD1. CDR3 amino acids: CASSPDRLNTEAFF. The CDR3 nucleotides are TGTGCCAGCAGCCCGGACAGGTTAAACACTGAAGCTTTCTTT. The full variable domain, its missing parts supplied by reference TRBV13 and TRBJ1-1, is AAGVIQSPRHLIKEKRETATLKCYPIPRHDTVYWYQQGPGQDPQFLISFYEKMQSDKGSIPDRFSAQQFSDYHSELNMSSLELGDSALYFCASSPDRLNTEAFFGQGTRLTVV.